This T cell receptor beta chain was sequenced during a study of blood T cell repertoires in COVID-19. For the study at large: The United States, Italy and Spain were the sources of the acute and convalescent COVID-19 samples.

This clone has only one observation. Methods used by the authors: Reference gene primer amplification gave estimated nucleated cell counts. Profiling relied on immunoSEQ multiplex PCR, and the TCRdb table lists in-frame clones only, not all of them. Clonal size and the V and J genes are those of that table, whereas D and trimming came from the DNA. The data contain about 360,000 clones, approximately 86% of them seen just once; the ten biggest clones take up around 7.4%. Sequencing used peripheral blood. This clonotype was sampled from an older woman with COVID-19, enrolled during active disease.

CDR3 amino acids: CASSSPGGDEQYF. Written as DNA, the CDR3 is TGTGCCAGCAGCTCGCCAGGGGGCGACGAGCAGTACTTC. V and J are TRBV21-1 and TRBJ2-7; no DNA check was done on the table's D call, TRBD1. TRBV21-1 is tagged as a pseudogene. The CDR3 is 13 amino acids.